The clone carrying this T cell receptor (beta chain) showed up just a few times. This entry comes from a study of T-cell reconstitution after alpha-beta-depleted transplantation in children. V lost 8 bases, J lost 1 base, and 16 bases lay in between. This CDR3 contains 15 residues. Germline values: CDR1 MNHEY, CDR2 SMNVEV (reference sequence). As it was prepared, the TCRbeta library received unique molecular identifiers. One entry per CDR3 protein results from TCRdb running MiXCR on the PCR reads. The sample records around 180,000 distinct CDR3 sequences, around 10% being singletons. This sample comprised PBMCs, obtained before TCRalphabeta/CD19-depleted stem cell transplant. This clonotype was sampled from a boy aged 2-9 years with acute myeloid leukemia, due to receive a stem cell transplant. V and J are TRBV27 and TRBJ2-3; D might be TRBD1 or TRBD2, each matching 5 bases. The CDR3 reads CASRPGLYGTDTQYF. The CDR3 coding sequence is TGTGCCAGCCGACCGGGGCTATATGGCACAGATACGCAGTATTTT.